A single sample gave rise to the 6 T cell receptor beta chains below, sequenced in a study of vaccination effects on CD4 cells after COVID-19. Only in-frame clones appear in the TCRdb table, and some are missing; sequencing was by immunoSEQ multiplex PCR. The table lists about 19,000 clones, about 70% of them singletons, with about a sixth in the top ten. With the ViraFEST assay, the study expanded antigen-specific CD4+ T cells using viral peptide pools, then sequenced them. CD4+ T cells were isolated after less than 13 days of culture. For these TCRs, the target antigens are not known. The input for sequencing was CD4+ T cells from PBMCs cultured with HCoV-229E spike peptides, taken before COVID-19 vaccination. Every receptor here comes from a human donor who received a COVID-19 vaccine.

The chain has TRBV5-1 and TRBJ1-4; a possible D gene is TRBD1 (5 bases). V was pared by 4 bases and J by 4 bases, with 14 bases between. Germline-derived CDR1 and CDR2 are SGHRS and YFSETQ. The length of the CDR3 is 15 residues. The CDR3 spells CASSPSGMGNEKLFF. The CDR3 DNA follows: TGCGCCAGCAGCCCCTCAGGGATGGGTAATGAAAAACTGTTTTTT.

The V gene is TRBV7-9, the J gene TRBJ1-2, with D possibly matching TRBD1 (5 bases). Germline V gene sequence: CDR1 SEHNR, CDR2 FQNEAQ (reference sequence). The CDR3 has 14 residues. Trimming left V 5 bases short and J 0 bases short, with 10 bases between. In nucleotides, the CDR3 is TGTGCCAGCAGCCCAGAGACAGCTAACTATGGCTACACCTTC. Translated: CASSPETANYGYTF.

The chain couples TRBV11-2 to TRBJ2-2; no firm D call. Trimming cost V 0 bases and J 5 bases, with 7 bases left between them. Germline lookup yields CDR1 SGHAT and CDR2 FQNNGV. The CDR3 has 14 amino acids. The CDR3 sequence: CASSLDQATGELFF. CDR3 nucleotides: TGTGCCAGCAGCTTAGATCAGGCGACCGGGGAGCTGTTTTTT. The entire variable domain, with the rest obtained from reference TRBV11-2 and TRBJ2-2, is as follows: EAGVAQSPRYKIIEKRQSVAFWCNPISGHATLYWYQQILGQGPKLLIQFQNNGVVDDSQLPKDRFSAERLKGVDSTLKIQPAKLEDSAVYLCASSLDQATGELFFGEGSRLTVL.

This clone has a handful of counts. The DNA of the CDR3 is TGTGCCAGCAGCTTAGTAGGTGGTAATTCACCCCTCCACTTT. This translates into CASSLVGGNSPLHF. The chain carries TRBV7-9 and TRBJ1-6, with unresolved D. This CDR3 comprises 14 residues. Trimming stripped 1 base from V and 6 bases from J, with 7 bases between. Per germline, CDR1 SEHNR and CDR2 FQNEAQ (reference sequence).

The chain carries TRBV18 and TRBJ1-4, with D possibly matching TRBD1 (6 bases). The length of the CDR3 is 14 residues. In germline, CDR1 is KGHSH, CDR2 LQKENI. V was trimmed by 2 bases and J by 8 bases, leaving 12 bases between them. The CDR3, as DNA: TGTGCCAGCTCACCAGCGGGACAAGGAGAAAAACTGTTTTTT. Translation: CASSPAGQGEKLFF.

V gene TRBV5-1 combines with J gene TRBJ2-1; D might be TRBD2 (6 bases). The germline V gene encodes CDR1 SGHRS and CDR2 YFSETQ. V was clipped by 4 bases and J by 5 bases, with 19 bases between them. The CDR3 is 16 residues long. The chain's CDR3 is CASSPRGLAANNEQFF. In nucleotides, the CDR3 is TGCGCCAGCAGCCCCCGGGGGTTGGCCGCGAACAATGAGCAGTTCTTC.